This T cell receptor (beta chain) originates from a study of T cell responses to AZD1222 COVID-19 vaccine. Study conclusions and caveats: It was only 6 or 7 AZD1222 recipients who were seropositive at baseline. Most donors were white British, females outnumbered males, and clonal diversity was possibly underestimated.

Comment on this clone: Its antigen is as yet unknown.

CDR3 length: 15 residues. Trimming cost V 1 base and J 0 bases, with 7 bases left between them. Per germline, CDR1 KGHSH and CDR2 LQKENI. Sequenced by immunoSEQ multiplex PCR; TCRdb stores in-frame clones only, minus some. The sample records 100,000 or so clones, around nine tenths being singletons. The V gene is TRBV18, the J gene TRBJ1-3; D unclear. The input for sequencing was peripheral blood, taken on day 0 of AZD1222 vaccination. This receptor was taken from an adult in good health. Here the CDR3 reads CASSPQGSSGNTIYF. In DNA, the CDR3 is TGTGCCAGCTCACCACAGGGAAGCTCTGGAAACACCATATATTTT.